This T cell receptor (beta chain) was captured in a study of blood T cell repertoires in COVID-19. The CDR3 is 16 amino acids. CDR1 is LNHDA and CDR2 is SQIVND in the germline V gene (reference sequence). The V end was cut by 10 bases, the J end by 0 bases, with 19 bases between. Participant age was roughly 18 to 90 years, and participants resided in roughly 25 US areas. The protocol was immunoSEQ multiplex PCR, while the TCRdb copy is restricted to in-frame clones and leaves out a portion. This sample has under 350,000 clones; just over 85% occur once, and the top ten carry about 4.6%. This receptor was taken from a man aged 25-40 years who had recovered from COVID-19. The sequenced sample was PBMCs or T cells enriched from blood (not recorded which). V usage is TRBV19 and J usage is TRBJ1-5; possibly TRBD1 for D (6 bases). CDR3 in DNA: TGTGCCACCATACAGGGCCCGGTCGCTAGCAATCAGCCCCAGCATTTT. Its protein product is CATIQGPVASNQPQHF.